Listed here are 4 T cell receptor beta chains from one sample, sequenced in a study of OX40 agonist ivuxolimab in advanced cancers. Method: immunoSEQ multiplex PCR; TCRdb's copy keeps in-frame clones and lacks some. Of roughly 64,000 clones detected, roughly nine tenths appear once; the ten largest clones hold approximately 0.76%. The sample in question was CD4+ or CD8+ T cells sorted from blood, obtained in a trial of the OX40 agonist ivuxolimab. The receptors here all came from an adult with an advanced solid tumor such as melanoma, head and neck, liver or kidney cancer.

V and J are TRBV19 and TRBJ1-3, with D unclear. Germline loops: CDR1 LNHDA, CDR2 SQIVND (reference sequence). CDR3 length: 17 amino acids. V gave up 7 bases and J gave up 0 bases, with 19 bases separating them. CDR3 residues: CASKTDERYTSGNTIYF. DNA for the CDR3: TGTGCCAGTAAAACAGACGAAAGATATACCTCTGGAAACACCATATATTTT.

The CDR3 loop reads CASSVKGGYGQPQHF. As DNA, the CDR3 is TGTGCCAGCAGTGTCAAGGGGGGGTATGGACAGCCCCAGCATTTT. The chain uses TRBV2 and TRBJ1-5; weak D call: TRBD1 (6 bases). From germline, CDR1 is SNHLY and CDR2 FYNNEI. The CDR3 has 15 amino acids. V was pared by 4 bases and J by 7 bases, with 17 bases between. Full variable domain (outside the CDR3, taken from reference TRBV2 and TRBJ1-5): EPEVTQTPSHQVTQMGQEVILRCVPISNHLYFYWYRQILGQKVEFLVSFYNNEISEKSEIFDDQFSVERPDGSNFTLKIRSTKLEDSAMYFCASSVKGGYGQPQHFGDGTRLSIL.

J is TRBJ2-2 and V is TRBV11-1; possibly TRBD1 for D (5 bases). V lost 1 base, J lost 4 bases, and 10 bases lay in between. Germline values: CDR1 SGHAT, CDR2 FQDESV (reference sequence). CDR3 length: 15 amino acids. The CDR3 sequence is CASSLGRVATGELFF. CDR3 bases: TGTGCCAGCAGCTTAGGCAGGGTTGCCACCGGGGAGCTGTTTTTT.

This clone was seen a few times. The chain links TRBV11-2 to TRBJ2-4, with D perhaps matching TRBD1 or TRBD2 (5 bases each). V was shortened by 3 bases and J by 5 bases, with 11 bases between the two germline ends. Germline CDR1 is SGHAT and CDR2 is FQNNGV. This CDR3 region has 14 residues. The CDR3, as DNA: TGTGCCAGCAGCTTTAACCCGGGGCAAAACATTCAGTACTTC. Its translation is CASSFNPGQNIQYF.